The clone carrying this TCR beta chain appeared many times. This specimen belongs to a study of CDR3 diversity in severe acne. MiXCR, applied by TCRdb to the PCR reads, yields one record per CDR3 protein. The sample records more than 85,000 distinct CDR3 sequences, around 50% being singletons. V was cut by 2 bases and J by 8 bases, with 13 bases left in between. The CDR3 spans 15 residues. Germline-derived CDR1 and CDR2 are SGHTA and FQGNSA. This sequence joins TRBV7-2 and TRBJ1-6; the D gene is possibly TRBD1 (5 bases). The receptor was derived from a male donor with severe acne vulgaris. The sequencing input was blood. The CDR3 coding sequence is TGTGCCAGCAGCTTAAGACCAGGGTTATATTCACCCCTCCACTTT. It is translated as CASSLRPGLYSPLHF.